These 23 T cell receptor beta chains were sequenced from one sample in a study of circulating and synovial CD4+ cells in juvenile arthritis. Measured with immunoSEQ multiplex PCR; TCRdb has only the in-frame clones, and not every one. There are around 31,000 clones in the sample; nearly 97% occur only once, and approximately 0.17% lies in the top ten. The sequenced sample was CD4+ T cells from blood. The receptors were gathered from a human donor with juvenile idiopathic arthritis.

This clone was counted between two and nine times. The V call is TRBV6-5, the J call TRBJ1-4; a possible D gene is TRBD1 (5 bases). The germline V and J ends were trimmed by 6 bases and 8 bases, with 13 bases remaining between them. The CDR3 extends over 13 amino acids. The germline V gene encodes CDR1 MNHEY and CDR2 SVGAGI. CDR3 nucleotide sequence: TGTGCCAGCAGAACAGGATTATCGGAAAAACTGTTTTTT. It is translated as CASRTGLSEKLFF.

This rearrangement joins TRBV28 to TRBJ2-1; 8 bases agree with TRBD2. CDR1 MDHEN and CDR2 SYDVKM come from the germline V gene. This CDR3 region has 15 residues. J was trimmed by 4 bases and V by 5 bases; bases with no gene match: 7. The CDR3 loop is CASSPMTSVYNEQFF. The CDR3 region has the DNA TGTGCCAGCAGTCCAATGACTAGCGTATACAATGAGCAGTTCTTC.

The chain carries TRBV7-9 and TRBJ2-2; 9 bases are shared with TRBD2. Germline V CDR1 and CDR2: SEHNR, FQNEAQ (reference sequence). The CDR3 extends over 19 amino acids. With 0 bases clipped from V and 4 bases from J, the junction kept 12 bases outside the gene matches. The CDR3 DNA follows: TGTGCCAGCAGCTTAGCTCCGACTAGCGGAAGACCCTTCACCGGGGAGCTGTTTTTT. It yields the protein CASSLAPTSGRPFTGELFF. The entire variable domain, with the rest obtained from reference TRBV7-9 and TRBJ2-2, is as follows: DTGVSQNPRHKITKRGQNVTFRCDPISEHNRLYWYRQTLGQGPEFLTYFQNEAQLEKSRLLSDRFSAERPKGSFSTLEIQRTEQGDSAMYLCASSLAPTSGRPFTGELFFGEGSRLTVL.

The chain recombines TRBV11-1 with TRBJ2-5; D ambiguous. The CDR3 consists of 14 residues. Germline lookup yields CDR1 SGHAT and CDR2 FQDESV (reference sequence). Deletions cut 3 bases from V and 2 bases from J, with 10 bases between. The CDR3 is CASSLGPQQETQYF. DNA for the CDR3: TGTGCCAGCAGCTTGGGCCCCCAGCAAGAGACCCAGTACTTC.

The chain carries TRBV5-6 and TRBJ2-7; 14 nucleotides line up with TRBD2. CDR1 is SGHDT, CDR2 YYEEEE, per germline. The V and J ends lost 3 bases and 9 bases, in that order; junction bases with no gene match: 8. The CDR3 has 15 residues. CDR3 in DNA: TGTGCCAGCAGCTCGTTGACTAGCGGGAGGGCCGCGCAGTACTTC. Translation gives CASSSLTSGRAAQYF.

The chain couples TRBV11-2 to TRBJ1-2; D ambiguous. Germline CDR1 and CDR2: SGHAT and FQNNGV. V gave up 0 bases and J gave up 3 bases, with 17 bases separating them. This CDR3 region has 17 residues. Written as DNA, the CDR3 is TGTGCCAGCAGCTTAGATCGCGAACAGAGACTAGACTATGGCTACACCTTC. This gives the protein CASSLDREQRLDYGYTF.

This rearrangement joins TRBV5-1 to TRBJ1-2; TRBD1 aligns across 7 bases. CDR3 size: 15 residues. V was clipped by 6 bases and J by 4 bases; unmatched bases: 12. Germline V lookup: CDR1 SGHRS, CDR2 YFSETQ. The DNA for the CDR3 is TGCGCCAGCACCTTCGAGACAGGGCATCTCTATGGCTACACCTTC. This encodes CASTFETGHLYGYTF.

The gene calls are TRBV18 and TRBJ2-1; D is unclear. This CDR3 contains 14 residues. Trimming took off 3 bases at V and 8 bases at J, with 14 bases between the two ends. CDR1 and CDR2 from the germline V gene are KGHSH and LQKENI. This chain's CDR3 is CASSPIYRVDEQFF. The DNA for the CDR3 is TGTGCCAGCTCACCGATCTATCGGGTGGATGAGCAGTTCTTC.

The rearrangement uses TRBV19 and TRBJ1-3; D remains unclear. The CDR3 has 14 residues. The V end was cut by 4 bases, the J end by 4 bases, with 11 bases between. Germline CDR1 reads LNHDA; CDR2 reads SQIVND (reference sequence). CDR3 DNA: TGTGCCAGTAGTACAGGAGGCCTCGGAAACACCATATATTTT. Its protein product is CASSTGGLGNTIYF.

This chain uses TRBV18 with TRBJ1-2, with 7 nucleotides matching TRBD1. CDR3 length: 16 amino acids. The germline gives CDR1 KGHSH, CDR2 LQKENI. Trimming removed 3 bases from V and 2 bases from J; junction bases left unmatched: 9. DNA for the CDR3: TGTGCCAGCTCACCGCCGGGACAGCCATTAAACTATGGCTACACCTTC. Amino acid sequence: CASSPPGQPLNYGYTF.

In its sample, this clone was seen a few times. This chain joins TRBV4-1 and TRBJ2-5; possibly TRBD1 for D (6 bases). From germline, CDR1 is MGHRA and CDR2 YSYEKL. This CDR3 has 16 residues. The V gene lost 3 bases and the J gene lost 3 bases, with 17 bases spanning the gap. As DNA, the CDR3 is TGCGCCAGCAGCCAGCCGACAGGCCTCTGGAAAGAGACCCAGTACTTC. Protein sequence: CASSQPTGLWKETQYF.

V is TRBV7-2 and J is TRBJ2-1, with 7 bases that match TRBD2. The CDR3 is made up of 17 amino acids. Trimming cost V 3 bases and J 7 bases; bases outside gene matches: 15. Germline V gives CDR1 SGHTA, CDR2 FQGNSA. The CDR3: CASSLSPGGRLANEQFF. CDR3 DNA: TGTGCCAGCAGCTTGTCCCCGGGAGGCCGCCTGGCGAATGAGCAGTTCTTC.

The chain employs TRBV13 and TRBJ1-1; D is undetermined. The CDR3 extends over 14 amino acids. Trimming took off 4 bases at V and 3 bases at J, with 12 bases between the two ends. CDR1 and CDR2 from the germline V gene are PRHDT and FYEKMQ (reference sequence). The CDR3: CASSSPPRDTEAFF. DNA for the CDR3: TGTGCCAGCAGCTCCCCTCCGAGAGACACTGAAGCTTTCTTT.

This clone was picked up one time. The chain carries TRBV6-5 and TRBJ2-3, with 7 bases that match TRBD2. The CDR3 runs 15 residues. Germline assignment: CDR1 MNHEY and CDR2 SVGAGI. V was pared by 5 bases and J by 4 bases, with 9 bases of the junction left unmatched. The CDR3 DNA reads TGTGCCAGCAGTCGCGTCCCAGGGAGGGCAGATACGCAGTATTTT. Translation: CASSRVPGRADTQYF.

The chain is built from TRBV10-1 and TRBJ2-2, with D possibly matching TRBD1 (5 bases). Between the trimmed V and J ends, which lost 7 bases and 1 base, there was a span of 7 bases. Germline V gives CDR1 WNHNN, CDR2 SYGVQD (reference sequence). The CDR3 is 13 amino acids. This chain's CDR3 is CASTGQNTGELFF. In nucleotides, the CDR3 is TGCGCCAGCACCGGACAGAACACCGGGGAGCTGTTTTTT.

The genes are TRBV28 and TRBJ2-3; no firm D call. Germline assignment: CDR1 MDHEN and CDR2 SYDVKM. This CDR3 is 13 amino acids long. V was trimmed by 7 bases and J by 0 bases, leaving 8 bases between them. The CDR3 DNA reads TGTGCCAGCATGGCCTCTAGCACAGATACGCAGTATTTT. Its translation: CASMASSTDTQYF.

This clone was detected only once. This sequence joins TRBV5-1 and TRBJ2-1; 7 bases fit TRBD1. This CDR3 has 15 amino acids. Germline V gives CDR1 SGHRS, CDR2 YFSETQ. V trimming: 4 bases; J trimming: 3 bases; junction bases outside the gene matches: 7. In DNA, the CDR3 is TGCGCCAGCAGCCGAAGGGACAGCAACTACAATGAGCAGTTCTTC. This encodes CASSRRDSNYNEQFF.

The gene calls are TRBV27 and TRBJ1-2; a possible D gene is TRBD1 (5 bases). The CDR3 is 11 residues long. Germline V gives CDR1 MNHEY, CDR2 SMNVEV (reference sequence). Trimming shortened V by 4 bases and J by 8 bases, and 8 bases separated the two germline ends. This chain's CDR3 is CASSSGYGYTF. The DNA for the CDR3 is TGTGCCAGCAGTTCAGGGTACGGCTACACCTTC.

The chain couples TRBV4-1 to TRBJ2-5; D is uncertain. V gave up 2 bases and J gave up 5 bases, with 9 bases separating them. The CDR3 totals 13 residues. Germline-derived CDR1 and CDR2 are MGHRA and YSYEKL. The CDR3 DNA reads TGCGCCAGCAGCCAACCCCTATCTGAGACCCAGTACTTC. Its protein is CASSQPLSETQYF.

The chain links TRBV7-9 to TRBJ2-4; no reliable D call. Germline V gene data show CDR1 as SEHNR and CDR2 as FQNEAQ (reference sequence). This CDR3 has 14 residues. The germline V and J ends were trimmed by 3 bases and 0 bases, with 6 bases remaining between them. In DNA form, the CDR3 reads TGTGCCAGCAGCTTTAGCCTAGCCAAAAACATTCAGTACTTC. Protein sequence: CASSFSLAKNIQYF.

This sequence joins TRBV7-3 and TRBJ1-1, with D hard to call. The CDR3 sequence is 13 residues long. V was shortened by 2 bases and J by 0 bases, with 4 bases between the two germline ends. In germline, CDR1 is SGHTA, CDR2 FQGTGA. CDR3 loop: CASSLQLNTEAFF. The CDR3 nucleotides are TGTGCCAGCAGCTTACAGTTGAACACTGAAGCTTTCTTT.

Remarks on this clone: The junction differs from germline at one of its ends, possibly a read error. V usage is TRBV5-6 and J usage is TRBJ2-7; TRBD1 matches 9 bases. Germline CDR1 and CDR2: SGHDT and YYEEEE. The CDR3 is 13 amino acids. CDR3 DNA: TGTGCCAGCAGCTTGCTACGGACAGGGGTTCTCTTTTTC. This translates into CASSLLRTGVLFF. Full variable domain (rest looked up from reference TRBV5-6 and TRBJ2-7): DAGVTQSPTHLIKTRGQQVTLRCSPKSGHDTVSWYQQALGQGPQFIFQYYEEEERQRGNFPDRFSGHQFPNYSSELNVNALLLGDSALYLCASSLLRTGVLFFGPGTRLTVT.

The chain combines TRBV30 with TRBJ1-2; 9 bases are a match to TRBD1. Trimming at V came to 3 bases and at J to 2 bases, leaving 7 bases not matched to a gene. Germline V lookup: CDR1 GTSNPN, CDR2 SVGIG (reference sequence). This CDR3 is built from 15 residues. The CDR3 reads CAWSLTGGENYGYTF. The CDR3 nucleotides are TGTGCCTGGAGCCTTACAGGGGGCGAAAACTATGGCTACACCTTC.